This T cell receptor beta chain came from a study of cytomegalovirus exposure and HLA in healthy donors. Study-wide results and limits: Reports indicate that TCR beta sequences accurately predicted the HLA-A and HLA-B alleles of most subjects.

The V gene end was trimmed by 4 bases and the J gene end by 2 bases; junction bases not matched to a gene: 9. The germline V gene has CDR1 SGHDN and CDR2 FVKESK. This CDR3 is 17 amino acids long. Remarks on this clone: Its cognate antigen is unknown.

A multiplex PCR was run with 60 Vbeta primers and 13 Jbeta primers. Method: immunoSEQ multiplex PCR; TCRdb's copy keeps in-frame clones and lacks some. This table has 100,000 to 150,000 clones, approximately 80% appearing once. The sample consisted of PBMCs. The TCR originated in a woman in her 40s in good health and CMV-seropositive. The J gene is TRBJ2-3, the V gene TRBV14; 10 bases agree with TRBD1. CDR3 nucleotide sequence: TGTGCCAGCAGCCGACAGGGGGCCGCTGAAGACACAGATACGCAGTATTTT. Amino acid sequence: CASSRQGAAEDTDTQYF.